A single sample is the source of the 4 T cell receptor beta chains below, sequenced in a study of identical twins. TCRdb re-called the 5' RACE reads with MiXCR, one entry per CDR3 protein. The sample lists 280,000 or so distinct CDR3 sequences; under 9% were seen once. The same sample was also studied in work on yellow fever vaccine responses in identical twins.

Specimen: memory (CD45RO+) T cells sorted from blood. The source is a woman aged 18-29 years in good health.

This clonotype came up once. In nucleotides, the CDR3 is TGTGCCATCAGTGACCCGGGGAGGGCCATCATGGAAGCTTTCTTT. It specifies CAISDPGRAIMEAFF. This rearrangement joins TRBV10-3 to TRBJ1-1; D ambiguous. Per the germline V gene, CDR1 is ENHRY and CDR2 is SYGVKD. This CDR3 has 15 amino acids. The V end lost 3 bases, the J end lost 8 bases, and 19 bases lay between the germline ends.

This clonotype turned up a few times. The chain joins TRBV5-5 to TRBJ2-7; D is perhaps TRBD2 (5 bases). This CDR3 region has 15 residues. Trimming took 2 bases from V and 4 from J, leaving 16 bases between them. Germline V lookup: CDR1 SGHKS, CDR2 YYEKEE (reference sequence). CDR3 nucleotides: TGTGCCAGCAGCTTAGTTTCGGGGTCTTCGTACGAGCAGTACGTC. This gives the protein CASSLVSGSSYEQYV.

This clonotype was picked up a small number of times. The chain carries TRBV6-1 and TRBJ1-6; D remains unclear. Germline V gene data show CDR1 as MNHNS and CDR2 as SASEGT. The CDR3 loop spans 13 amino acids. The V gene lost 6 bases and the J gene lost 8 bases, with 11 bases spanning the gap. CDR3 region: CASRSHRDSPLHF. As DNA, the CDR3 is TGTGCCAGCAGGTCCCATCGGGATTCACCCCTCCACTTT.

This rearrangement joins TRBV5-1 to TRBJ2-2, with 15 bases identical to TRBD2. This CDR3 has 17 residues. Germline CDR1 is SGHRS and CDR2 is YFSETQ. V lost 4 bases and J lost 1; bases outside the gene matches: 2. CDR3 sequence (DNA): TGCGCCAGCAGCACGGGACTAGCGGGGGGGAACACCGGGGAGCTGTTTTTT. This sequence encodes CASSTGLAGGNTGELFF.